Shown below are 27 T cell receptor beta chains from a single sample sequenced in a study of response to subunit inactivated influenza vaccine. One entry per CDR3 protein results from TCRdb running MiXCR on the RT-PCR reads. Among 700,000 to 900,000 distinct CDR3 sequences, about 20% were seen once, and the ten largest hold 10% to 13%. The sample was PBMCs from blood, taken roughly 5 days after vaccination. All receptors derive from a man in his fifties who received an inactivated influenza vaccine.

This chain uses TRBV5-1 with TRBJ2-1; TRBD1 matches 8 bases. CDR1 and CDR2 from the germline V gene are SGHRS and YFSETQ. Trimming took 6 bases from V and 4 from J; bases not matched to a gene: 9. The length of the CDR3 is 15 residues. The CDR3 DNA sequence: TGCGCCAGCAAGGAGGCGGGACAGGCGTACAATGAGCAGTTCTTC. As protein: CASKEAGQAYNEQFF.

This clonotype has at least ten counts. The V and J genes are TRBV5-1 and TRBJ2-1; a possible D gene is TRBD1 (7 bases). The V gene's germline CDR1 is SGHRS and CDR2 YFSETQ. The CDR3 is made up of 13 amino acids. Deletions cut 0 bases from V and 9 bases from J, with 10 bases between. CDR3 residues: CASSLGQGGEQFF. The CDR3 coding sequence is TGCGCCAGCAGCTTGGGACAGGGAGGTGAGCAGTTCTTC.

CDR3 coding DNA: TGTGCCAGCAGCTTGAGATCAGGGGGCCTGACCTACGAGCAGTACTTC. Translated, it gives CASSLRSGGLTYEQYF. The J gene is TRBJ2-7, the V gene TRBV5-6; 8 nucleotides agree with TRBD1. Per the germline V gene, CDR1 is SGHDT and CDR2 is YYEEEE. V shed 1 base, J shed 2 bases, and the junction held 8 bases outside the gene matches. The CDR3 has 16 residues.

This clonotype occurred a few times. The V call is TRBV29-1, the J call TRBJ1-1, with D possibly TRBD1 on 5 matching bases. The CDR3 runs 14 residues. Per germline, CDR1 SQVTM and CDR2 ANQGSEA. V gave up 7 bases and J gave up 0 bases, with 15 bases separating them. In DNA form, the CDR3 reads TGCAGCGAACGGGACGAGGGGCTGAACACTGAAGCTTTCTTT. Its translation: CSERDEGLNTEAFF. Together with reference TRBV29-1 and TRBJ1-1, the CDR3 gives the full variable domain: SAVISQKPSRDICQRGTSLTIQCQVDSQVTMMFWYRQQPGQSLTLIATANQGSEATYESGFVIDKFPISRPNLTFSTLTVSNMSPEDSSIYLCSERDEGLNTEAFFGQGTRLTVV.

This clonotype was observed a few times. V gene TRBV5-6 combines with J gene TRBJ2-2; D not resolved. V lost 0 bases and J lost 7, with 10 bases in between. The length of the CDR3 is 14 residues. CDR1 and CDR2 (germline): SGHDT, YYEEEE. Here the CDR3 DNA reads TGTGCCAGCAGCTTGGTCGGAGAGTTCGGGGAGCTGTTTTTT. Amino acid sequence: CASSLVGEFGELFF.

This rearrangement joins TRBV7-9 to TRBJ2-5, with TRBD2 as a possible D gene (5 bases). Germline V gene lookup returns CDR1 SEHNR and CDR2 FQNEAQ (reference sequence). The CDR3 has 12 amino acids. Trimming took 5 bases from V and 5 from J, leaving 9 bases between them. CDR3 DNA sequence: TGTGCCAGCAGCGAACAGCGGGAGACCCAGTACTTC. Its translation: CASSEQRETQYF. Complete variable domain (other parts from reference TRBV7-9 and TRBJ2-5): DTGVSQNPRHKITKRGQNVTFRCDPISEHNRLYWYRQTLGQGPEFLTYFQNEAQLEKSRLLSDRFSAERPKGSFSTLEIQRTEQGDSAMYLCASSEQRETQYFGPGTRLLVL.

This sequence joins TRBV6-5 and TRBJ2-5, with D possibly being TRBD1 (6 bases). The length of the CDR3 is 14 residues. Trimming pared 4 bases from V and 5 bases from J, leaving 14 bases between. CDR1 MNHEY and CDR2 SVGAGI come from the germline V gene. The CDR3 loop is CASSSHQGRETQYF. CDR3 nucleotide sequence: TGTGCCAGCAGTTCCCACCAGGGGCGGGAGACCCAGTACTTC.

The chain couples TRBV20-1 to TRBJ2-5; 10 bases map to TRBD1. V lost 6 bases and J lost 5; bases outside the gene matches: 6. The CDR3 is made up of 13 amino acids. In germline, CDR1 is DFQATT, CDR2 SNEGSKA (reference sequence). CDR3 nucleotide sequence: TGCAGTGCCGGACAGGGGGTTTCGGAGACCCAGTACTTC. Translation gives CSAGQGVSETQYF.

The gene calls are TRBV29-1 and TRBJ2-7; a weak D match, TRBD1 (6 bases). Trimming removed 6 bases from V and 2 bases from J, with 11 bases in between. Germline V CDR1 and CDR2: SQVTM, ANQGSEA. CDR3 length equals 12 residues. The DNA of the CDR3 is TGCAGCGTGACCGGGACAACCTACGAGCAGTACTTC. Its protein is CSVTGTTYEQYF.

For this clonotype: A much larger clonotype is one base distant, so this may be a read error. This chain connects TRBV2 to TRBJ2-7; D remains ambiguous. Trimming left V 6 bases short and J 3 bases short, with 6 bases between. CDR3 length: 11 residues. Germline loops: CDR1 SNHLY, CDR2 FYNNEI. The CDR3 is CASRDRYEQYF. CDR3 nucleotide sequence: TGTGCCAGCAGGGACCGCTACGAGCAGTACTTC.

This clonotype has ten or more counts. The rearrangement links TRBV7-2 to TRBJ2-5, with D tentatively TRBD1 (5 bases). The CDR3 loop spans 15 amino acids. The V and J ends lost 2 bases and 1 base respectively, with 11 bases between them. From germline, CDR1 is SGHTA and CDR2 FQGNSA. The CDR3 nucleotides read TGTGCCAGCAGCTTATGGGCAGGGCCCCAAGAGACCCAGTACTTC. This gives the protein CASSLWAGPQETQYF.

This clonotype has a handful of counts. This sequence joins TRBV15 and TRBJ2-7; TRBD2 is a possible D gene (5 bases). The CDR3 extends over 13 amino acids. Per the germline V gene, CDR1 is LNHNV and CDR2 is YYDKDF (reference sequence). Trimming took 5 bases from V and 3 from J, leaving 11 bases between them. DNA of the CDR3: TGTGCCACCAGCGTACGAGGGAGCTACGAGCAGTACTTC. Its protein is CATSVRGSYEQYF.

This clonotype appeared many times. The chain recombines TRBV6-1 with TRBJ2-7, with 9 bases that match TRBD1. Germline assignment: CDR1 MNHNS and CDR2 SASEGT. The CDR3 sequence is 15 residues long. V shed 7 bases, J shed 2 bases, and the junction held 9 bases outside the gene matches. CDR3 sequence: CASKTDRGSPYEQYF. CDR3 nucleotide sequence: TGTGCCAGCAAAACCGACAGGGGGTCCCCCTACGAGCAGTACTTC.

The chain has TRBV11-1 and TRBJ2-5; no clear D. The CDR3 totals 13 residues. V lost 6 bases to trimming and J lost 4 bases, with 12 bases between them. Germline assignment: CDR1 SGHAT and CDR2 FQDESV (reference sequence). This chain's CDR3 is CASRQDSRETQYF. CDR3 sequence (DNA): TGTGCCAGCAGACAAGACTCGCGAGAGACCCAGTACTTC.

This clonotype occurred a few times. The chain has TRBV29-1 and TRBJ2-3; D ambiguous. Per germline, CDR1 SQVTM and CDR2 ANQGSEA. Trimming stripped 3 bases from V and 4 bases from J, with 14 bases between. The CDR3 runs 14 residues. CDR3 loop: CSVDGRFWADTQYF. In DNA, the CDR3 is TGCAGCGTTGACGGCAGGTTTTGGGCAGATACGCAGTATTTT.

The CDR3 DNA sequence: TGTGCCAGCAGTAGTAGCGACGGCAAAAACATTCAGTACTTC. It is translated as CASSSSDGKNIQYF. The rearrangement uses TRBV12-3 or TRBV12-4 and TRBJ2-4, with D perhaps TRBD2 (5 bases). Trimming cost V 5 bases and J 3 bases, with 11 bases left between them. The CDR3 runs 14 residues.

This clonotype was counted only a few times. The V call is TRBV4-1, the J call TRBJ1-6; D is perhaps TRBD1 (6 bases). Deletions cut 1 base from V and 8 bases from J, with 15 bases between. Per the germline V gene, CDR1 is MGHRA and CDR2 is YSYEKL. The CDR3 runs to 16 residues. The CDR3 bases are TGCGCCAGCAGCCAAGTAGGGGGGGCTTATCATTCACCCCTCCACTTT. Protein sequence: CASSQVGGAYHSPLHF.

This clonotype was seen repeatedly, ten times or more. The rearrangement joins TRBV12-3 or TRBV12-4 to TRBJ1-6; TRBD1 aligns across 7 bases. This CDR3 has 16 amino acids. The junction had 5 bases not matched to a gene; V was cut back by 6 bases and J by 0 bases. In DNA form, the CDR3 reads TGTGCCAGCAGGGACCAGGGGGGCTCCTATAATTCACCCCTCCACTTT. It is translated as CASRDQGGSYNSPLHF.

This rearrangement joins TRBV2 to TRBJ2-2; D possibly corresponds to TRBD2 (5 bases). Trimming removed 4 bases from V and 4 bases from J, with 10 bases in between. Germline V CDR1 and CDR2: SNHLY, FYNNEI. There are 14 residues in the CDR3. The chain's CDR3 is CASSVGRLTGELFF. The CDR3 bases are TGTGCCAGCAGTGTTGGGAGACTCACCGGGGAGCTGTTTTTT.

This chain connects TRBV28 to TRBJ2-7; D remains ambiguous. Trimming took off 3 bases at V and 6 bases at J, with 9 bases between the two ends. The CDR3 is made up of 12 amino acids. Germline loops: CDR1 MDHEN, CDR2 SYDVKM. CDR3 amino acids: CASSFRPSEQYF. The CDR3 bases are TGTGCCAGCAGTTTCCGCCCTTCCGAGCAGTACTTC. Full variable domain (remainder filled in from reference TRBV28 and TRBJ2-7): DVKVTQSSRYLVKRTGEKVFLECVQDMDHENMFWYRQDPGLGLRLIYFSYDVKMKEKGDIPEGYSVSREKKERFSLILESASTNQTSMYLCASSFRPSEQYFGPGTRLTVT.

The gene calls are TRBV18 and TRBJ1-4; no clear D. The CDR3 is made up of 12 amino acids. V was shortened by 3 bases and J by 6 bases, with 5 bases between the two germline ends. Germline-derived CDR1 and CDR2 are KGHSH and LQKENI. CDR3 sequence: CASSPGHEKLFF. In DNA form, the CDR3 reads TGTGCCAGCTCACCGGGCCATGAAAAACTGTTTTTT.

This clonotype came up a few times. The chain employs TRBV5-6 and TRBJ2-3; 12 bases fit TRBD2. The CDR3 loop spans 17 amino acids. The ends lost 1 base at V and 2 bases at J; junction bases unmatched: 5. Germline V CDR1 and CDR2: SGHDT, YYEEEE. CDR3 sequence reads: CASSLRTSGKVTDTQYF. In DNA form, the CDR3 reads TGTGCCAGCAGCTTGCGGACTAGCGGGAAGGTCACAGATACGCAGTATTTT.

Comment on this clonotype: An end of the junction differs from the germline gene, which may be a read error. The gene calls are TRBV6-2 or TRBV6-3 and TRBJ2-5; tentative D call: TRBD2 (6 bases). The germline CDR1 and CDR2 sequences are MNHEY and SVGEGT. CDR3 length: 15 residues. The CDR3 region is CASSYRAGDQETEYF. The CDR3, as DNA: TGTGCCAGCAGTTACCGAGCGGGTGACCAAGAGACCGAGTACTTC.

The rearrangement links TRBV2 to TRBJ2-1; D is unclear. The CDR3 is 13 amino acids. Germline-derived CDR1 and CDR2 are SNHLY and FYNNEI. V lost 2 bases and J lost 4, with 6 bases in between. The CDR3 spells CASSEMAYNEQFF. DNA of the CDR3: TGTGCCAGCAGTGAAATGGCATACAATGAGCAGTTCTTC.

This clonotype was recorded a few times. The genes are TRBV11-2 and TRBJ2-3, with 9 bases identical to TRBD2. V trimming: 4 bases; J trimming: 0 bases; junction bases outside the gene matches: 17. This CDR3 is built from 20 residues. Germline-derived CDR1 and CDR2 are SGHAT and FQNNGV. The CDR3 sequence is CASSSKTGFGGGGSTDTQYF. The CDR3 nucleotides are TGTGCCAGCAGCTCCAAAACCGGGTTTGGCGGGGGGGGCAGCACAGATACGCAGTATTTT.

This clonotype came up a few times. This chain uses TRBV11-2 with TRBJ2-3; 10 positions match TRBD2. This CDR3 contains 19 residues. J lost 1 base, V lost 5 bases, and 15 bases had no gene match. From germline, CDR1 is SGHAT and CDR2 FQNNGV. The CDR3 region has the DNA TGTGCCAGCAGCGGTACATGGGCCCTAGCGGGAGCAGGCACAGATACGCAGTATTTT. Protein product: CASSGTWALAGAGTDTQYF. Filled out from reference TRBV11-2 and TRBJ2-3, the complete variable domain reads EAGVAQSPRYKIIEKRQSVAFWCNPISGHATLYWYQQILGQGPKLLIQFQNNGVVDDSQLPKDRFSAERLKGVDSTLKIQPAKLEDSAVYLCASSGTWALAGAGTDTQYFGPGTRLTVL.

In its sample, this clonotype was seen a few times. The rearrangement joins TRBV6-2 or TRBV6-3 to TRBJ2-7; no clear D. The CDR3 consists of 13 residues. Trimming pared 2 bases from V and 2 bases from J, leaving 7 bases between. CDR1 is MNHEY, CDR2 SVGEGT, per germline. The CDR3 region is CASSYRLAYEQYF. As DNA, the CDR3 is TGTGCCAGCAGTTACCGTCTCGCCTACGAGCAGTACTTC.